This T cell receptor (beta chain) originates from a study of Ad26.COV2.S vaccination and SARS-CoV-2 variants. Sample treatment: 19 received Ad26.COV2.S at low or high dose, single or two shots; roughly 5 received placebo; per-sample allocation not given. Collection of the samples took place on day 63 after the first injection of vaccine or placebo. Of note for this clone: Antigen unknown.

V gave up 0 bases and J gave up 5 bases; unmatched junction bases: 6. CDR1 and CDR2 (germline): SGHVS, FNYEAQ. This CDR3 has 15 amino acids. Study-level findings and limits: People who got the vaccine or the placebo had similar non-spike TCR breadth.

TCRdb's copy holds only in-frame clones and misses some; the assay was immunoSEQ multiplex PCR. The profile shows 380,000 or so clones, roughly 89% of them singletons. Sample: peripheral blood, taken in a trial of Ad26.COV2.S vaccine versus placebo. The chain recombines TRBV7-6 with TRBJ2-5; 7 nucleotides line up with TRBD2. This TCR was recovered from a person between 18 and 65 years old who received the Ad26.COV2.S COVID-19 vaccine or a placebo. Here the CDR3 reads CASSLARFGGETQYF. DNA for the CDR3: TGTGCCAGCAGCTTAGCGCGGTTCGGGGGGGAGACCCAGTACTTC.